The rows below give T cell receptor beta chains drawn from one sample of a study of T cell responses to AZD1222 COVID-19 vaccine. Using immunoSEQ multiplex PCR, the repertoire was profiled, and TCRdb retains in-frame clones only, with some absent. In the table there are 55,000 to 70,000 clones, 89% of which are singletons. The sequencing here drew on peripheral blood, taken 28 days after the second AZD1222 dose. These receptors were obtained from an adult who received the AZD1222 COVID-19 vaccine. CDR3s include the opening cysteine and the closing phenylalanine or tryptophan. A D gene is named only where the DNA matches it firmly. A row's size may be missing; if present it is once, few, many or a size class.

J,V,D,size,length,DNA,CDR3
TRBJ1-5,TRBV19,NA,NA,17,TGTGCCAGTAGTATAAACACACAGGGCCATAGCAATCAGCCCCAGCATTTT,CASSINTQGHSNQPQHF
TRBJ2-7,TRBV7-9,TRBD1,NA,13,TGTGCCAGCAGCGCCGACAGGGTCTGGGAGCAGTACTTC,CASSADRVWEQYF
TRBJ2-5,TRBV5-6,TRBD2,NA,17,TGTGCCAGCAGCTCCCTCCAGACTAGCGGGAACCAAGAGACCCAGTACTTC,CASSSLQTSGNQETQYF
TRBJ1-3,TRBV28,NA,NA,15,TGTGCCAGCAGTTCTCCCGGGACCGCTGGAAACACCATATATTTT,CASSSPGTAGNTIYF
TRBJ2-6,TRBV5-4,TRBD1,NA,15,TGTGCCAGCAGCCCCCCAGGGGGACAGGGGACGTACTTGACTTTC,CASSPPGGQGTYLTF
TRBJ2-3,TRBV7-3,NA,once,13,TGTGCCAGCAGCTTAAGCGGGGTAGATACGCAGTATTTT,CASSLSGVDTQYF
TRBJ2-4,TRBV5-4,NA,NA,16,TGTGCCAGCAGCTCCGAGAATCCGGGACTTAAAAACATTCAGTACTTC,CASSSENPGLKNIQYF
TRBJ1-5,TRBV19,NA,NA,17,TGTGCCAGTAGTTTTCCCTCTAACCAGGGGAGCAATCAGCCCCAGCATTTT,CASSFPSNQGSNQPQHF
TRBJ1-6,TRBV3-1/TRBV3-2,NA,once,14,TGTGCCAGCAGCCAAGAGCGGGGGAATTCACCCCTCCACTTT,CASSQERGNSPLHF
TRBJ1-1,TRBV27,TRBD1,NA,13,TGTGCCAGCAGCCATGGACAGGGCACTGAAGCTTTCTTT,CASSHGQGTEAFF
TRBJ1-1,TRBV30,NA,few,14,TGTGCCTGGAGTGTAATAGGGATGAACACTGAAGCTTTCTTT,CAWSVIGMNTEAFF
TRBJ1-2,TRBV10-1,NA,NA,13,TGCGCCAGCAGTGCATACAGGGAGACGCGCTACACCTTC,CASSAYRETRYTF
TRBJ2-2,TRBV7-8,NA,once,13,TGTGCCAGCAGCCCGGATCCCACCGGGGAGCTGTTTTTT,CASSPDPTGELFF
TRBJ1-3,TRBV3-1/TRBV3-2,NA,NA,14,TGTGCCAGCAGCCAAGGAACCTCTGGAAACACCATATATTTT,CASSQGTSGNTIYF
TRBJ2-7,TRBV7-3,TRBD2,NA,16,TGTGCCAGCAGCTTATTCCGGGCTAGCGGCTCCTACGAGCAGTACTTC,CASSLFRASGSYEQYF
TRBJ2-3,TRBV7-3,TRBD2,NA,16,TGTGCCAGCAGCTCGGGACTAGCGGGGGCCTTAGATACGCAGTATTTT,CASSSGLAGALDTQYF
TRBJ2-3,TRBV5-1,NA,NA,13,TGCGCCAGCAGCACCGTACGAACAGATACGCAGTATTTT,CASSTVRTDTQYF
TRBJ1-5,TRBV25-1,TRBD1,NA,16,TGTGCCAGCAGTGACTCCGGGACAGGGTGGAATCAGCCCCAGCATTTT,CASSDSGTGWNQPQHF
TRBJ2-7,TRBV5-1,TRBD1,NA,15,TGCGCCAGCAGCTGGGCCCCGGGACAGGCCTACGAGCAGTACTTC,CASSWAPGQAYEQYF
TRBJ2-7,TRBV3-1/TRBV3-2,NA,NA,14,TGTGCCAGCAGCCAAAAAGGGACCTCCTACGAGCAGTACTTC,CASSQKGTSYEQYF
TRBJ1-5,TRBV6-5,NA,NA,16,TGTGCCAGCAGTTACTATCCCAGGGAACCGAATCAGCCCCAGCATTTT,CASSYYPREPNQPQHF
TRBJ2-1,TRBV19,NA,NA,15,TGTGCCAGTAGTTTAGAGCGGGTCTCCTACAATGAGCAGTTCTTC,CASSLERVSYNEQFF
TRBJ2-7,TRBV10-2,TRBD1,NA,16,TGCGCCAGCAGTGAACCCACCGGGACAGGGGTTCACGAGCAGTACTTC,CASSEPTGTGVHEQYF
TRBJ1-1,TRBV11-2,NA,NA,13,TGTGCCAGCAGCTTAGATCGGGTCAGGGAAGCTTTCTTT,CASSLDRVREAFF
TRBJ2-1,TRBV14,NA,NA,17,TGTGCCAGCAGCCAAGATAGAGGGAGGGGGTCCTACAATGAGCAGTTCTTC,CASSQDRGRGSYNEQFF
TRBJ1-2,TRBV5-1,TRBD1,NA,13,TGCGCCAGCAGCCAAGGACAGGGATGGGGCTACACCTTC,CASSQGQGWGYTF
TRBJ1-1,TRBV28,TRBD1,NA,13,TGTGCCAGCAGTCAGGGGGGGAACACTGAAGCTTTCTTT,CASSQGGNTEAFF
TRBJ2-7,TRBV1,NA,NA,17,TGCACCAGCAGCCAGCCGGGACAGGGGACCAGCTCCTACGAGCAGTACTTC,CTSSQPGQGTSSYEQYF
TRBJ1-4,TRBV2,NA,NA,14,TGTGCCAGCCAGAGGGTTGCAACTAATGAAAAACTGTTTTTT,CASQRVATNEKLFF
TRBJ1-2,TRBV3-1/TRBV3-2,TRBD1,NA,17,TGTGCCAGCAGTCGAGCCGGGACAGGGGGGGGCTACTATGGCTACACCTTC,CASSRAGTGGGYYGYTF
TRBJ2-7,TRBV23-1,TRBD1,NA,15,TGCGCCAGCAGTCAATTTCAGGGGGCTATATACGAGCAGTACTTC,CASSQFQGAIYEQYF
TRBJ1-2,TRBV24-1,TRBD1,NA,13,TGTGCCACCAGGGGACAGGCGGCGGGAGGCTACACCTTC,CATRGQAAGGYTF
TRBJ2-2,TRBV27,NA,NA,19,TGTGCCAGCAGTTTAAAGGTTCGGGGCTCGGGCCGTGCGGACGGGGAGCTGTTTTTT,CASSLKVRGSGRADGELFF
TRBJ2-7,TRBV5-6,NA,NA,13,TGTGCCAGCAGTATTGGGTTCTCCTACGAGCAGTACTTC,CASSIGFSYEQYF
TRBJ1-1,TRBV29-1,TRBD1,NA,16,TGCAGCGTTAAGCCCCAGGGGGATTTCATGAACACTGAAGCTTTCTTT,CSVKPQGDFMNTEAFF
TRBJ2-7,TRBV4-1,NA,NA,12,TGCGCCAGCGGACAGTACTACTACGAGCAGTACTTC,CASGQYYYEQYF
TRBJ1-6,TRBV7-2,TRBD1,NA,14,TGTGCCAGCAGCTCAGGACAGGGGTATTCACCCCTCCACTTT,CASSSGQGYSPLHF
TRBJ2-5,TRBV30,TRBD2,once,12,TGTGCCTGGAGTAGCGGGGGGGAGACCCAGTACTTC,CAWSSGGETQYF
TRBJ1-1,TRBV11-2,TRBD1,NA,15,TGTGCCAGCAGGAAAACCGGACAGGGAGGAACTGAAGCTTTCTTT,CASRKTGQGGTEAFF
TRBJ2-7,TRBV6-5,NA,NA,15,TGTGCCAGCAGTTTAAGCGTACACAACTTCTACGAGCAGTACTTC,CASSLSVHNFYEQYF
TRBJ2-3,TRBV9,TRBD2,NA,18,TGTGCCAGCAGCGTCGACCCCCTAGCGGGAGCCTCCACAGATACGCAGTATTTT,CASSVDPLAGASTDTQYF
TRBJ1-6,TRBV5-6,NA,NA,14,TGTGCCAGCAGCTTGGGGCAGGGGAGTTCACCCCTCCACTTT,CASSLGQGSSPLHF
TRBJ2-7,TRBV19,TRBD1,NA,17,TGTGCCAGTAGTATCCACAGGACAGGATCAGTAGCCTACGAGCAGTACTTC,CASSIHRTGSVAYEQYF
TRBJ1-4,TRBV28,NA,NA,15,TGTGCCAGCAACTTGCCCGCGGGGGGCAGGGAAAAACTGTTTTTT,CASNLPAGGREKLFF
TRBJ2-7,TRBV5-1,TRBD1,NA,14,TGCGCCAGCAGCCTGGGACAGGGTCACTACGAGCAGTACTTC,CASSLGQGHYEQYF
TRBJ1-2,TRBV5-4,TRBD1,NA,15,TGTGCCAGCAGCTCCCGGGACAGAACTAACTATGGCTACACCTTC,CASSSRDRTNYGYTF
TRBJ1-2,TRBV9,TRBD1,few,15,TGTGCCAGCAGCCCCGGACAGGGGGTTATCTATGGCTACACCTTC,CASSPGQGVIYGYTF
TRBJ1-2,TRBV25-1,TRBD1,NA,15,TGTGCCAGCAGGGAAACGGGACAGGTATATTGTGGCTACACCTTC,CASRETGQVYCGYTF
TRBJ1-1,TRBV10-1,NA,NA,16,TGCGCCAGCAGTGATTGGGGGACCCCAGAGAGGACTGAAGCTTTCTTT,CASSDWGTPERTEAFF
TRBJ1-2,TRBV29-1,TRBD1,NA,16,TGCAGCGTTCGGTACACCGGGACAGGGACTAACTATGGCTACACCTTC,CSVRYTGTGTNYGYTF
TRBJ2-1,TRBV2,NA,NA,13,TGTGCCAGCAGTGGACTAGTTCCCAATGAGCAGTTCTTC,CASSGLVPNEQFF
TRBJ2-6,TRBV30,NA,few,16,TGTGCCTCCCGACAGGATCCTGTCGCTGGGGCCAACGTCCTGACTTTC,CASRQDPVAGANVLTF
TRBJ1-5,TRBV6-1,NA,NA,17,TGTGCCAGCAGTGGCAGGGTAGGGCAAGAAGGCAATCAGCCCCAGCATTTT,CASSGRVGQEGNQPQHF
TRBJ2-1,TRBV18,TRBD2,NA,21,TGTGCCAGCTCACCAGGGACTAGCGGGGGGGTAGAATACGGCTCCTACAATGAGCAGTTCTTC,CASSPGTSGGVEYGSYNEQFF
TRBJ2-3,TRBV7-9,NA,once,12,TGTGCCAGCAGTCAGATCACAGATACGCAGTATTTT,CASSQITDTQYF